This T cell receptor beta chain was profiled in a study of T cells in narcolepsy. Study in general: Healthy controls were enrolled alongside patients with narcolepsy type 1 or type 2. Whole-study results and caveats: Healthy controls reportedly lacked the autoreactive clonotypes serially found in patients' blood. In some patient and control memory CD4+ samples, autoreactive clones were absent. Same-patient CSF and blood CD4+ T cell clonotypes included HCRT-specific and TRIB2-specific autoreactive ones.

Some clones are missing from TCRdb's copy, which holds only in-frame ones; the method was immunoSEQ multiplex PCR. The sample lists tens of thousands of clones, approximately 81% occurring once. Points on this clone: The antigen remains unidentified.

Between the trimmed V and J ends, which lost 8 bases and 7 bases, there was a span of 9 bases. CDR3 length: 10 residues. CDR1 is DFQATT, CDR2 SNEGSKA, per germline (reference sequence). The chain has TRBV20-1 and TRBJ2-1; TRBD2 might be the D (5 bases). Sample: memory (CD45RA-) CD4+ T cells from blood. The clonotype was recovered from a human donor in good health. CDR3 in DNA: TGCAGTCTCGGGAAGAATGAGCAGTTCTTC. It is translated as CSLGKNEQFF.